The 21 T cell receptor beta chains in this list originate from one sample, sequenced in a study of blood T cell repertoires in COVID-19. Profiling relied on immunoSEQ multiplex PCR, and the TCRdb table lists in-frame clones only, not all of them. The repertoire holds 70,000 or so clones, with 75% to 90% as singletons. The specimen sequenced was peripheral blood. These receptors were collected from a woman of 80 years or more with active or convalescent COVID-19.

The J gene is TRBJ1-1, the V gene TRBV10-3; possible D gene TRBD1, 6 bases. CDR1 and CDR2 from the germline V gene are ENHRY and SYGVKD. V shed 6 bases and J shed 3 bases, with 14 bases lying between them. The CDR3 has 14 amino acids. CDR3 region: CAIRDSILYTEAFF. The CDR3 DNA sequence: TGTGCCATCAGGGACAGCATCCTATACACTGAAGCTTTCTTT.

The chain combines TRBV18 with TRBJ1-3; 7 bases match TRBD1. V gave up 6 bases and J gave up 2 bases; unmatched junction bases: 19. The CDR3 is made up of 19 amino acids. Germline values: CDR1 KGHSH, CDR2 LQKENI. Here the CDR3 reads CASSDRDSMFFFAGNTIYF. DNA of the CDR3: TGTGCCAGCTCTGACCGGGACAGTATGTTTTTTTTTGCTGGAAACACCATATATTTT.

V usage is TRBV4-3 and J usage is TRBJ1-6, with D possibly TRBD1 on 5 matching bases. Germline V CDR1 and CDR2: LGHNA, YSLEER. The CDR3 contains 18 residues. V dropped 0 bases and J dropped 8 bases, with 20 bases sitting between them. The CDR3 loop reads CASSQDPSRGGLDSPLHF. For the CDR3, the DNA is TGCGCCAGCAGCCAAGACCCGTCCCGGGGGGGTTTGGATTCACCCCTCCACTTT.

The chain carries TRBV2 and TRBJ2-5, with 8 bases lining up with TRBD1. Germline loops: CDR1 SNHLY, CDR2 FYNNEI. The junction had 9 bases not matched to a gene; V was cut back by 4 bases and J by 5 bases. This CDR3 spans 15 amino acids. The CDR3 is CASSVGRGHFETQYF. The CDR3 DNA sequence: TGTGCCAGCAGTGTAGGCAGGGGGCATTTTGAGACCCAGTACTTC.

This clone appeared a few times. The rearrangement joins TRBV29-1 to TRBJ1-5; D is undetermined. CDR3 size: 13 residues. V was trimmed by 4 bases and J by 7 bases, leaving 14 bases between them. Germline V gives CDR1 SQVTM, CDR2 ANQGSEA. This CDR3 is CSVGAGSGQPQHF. The CDR3 coding sequence is TGCAGCGTTGGTGCGGGGTCGGGGCAGCCCCAGCATTTT.

The V gene is TRBV5-1, the J gene TRBJ1-2, with 7 bases identical to TRBD1. CDR1 SGHRS and CDR2 YFSETQ come from the germline V gene. Trimming at V came to 4 bases and at J to 8 bases, leaving 8 bases not matched to a gene. CDR3 length: 13 amino acids. CDR3 sequence (DNA): TGCGCCAGCAGCCCAGACAGGGCTAGCGGCTACACCTTC. Its protein product is CASSPDRASGYTF.

J is TRBJ1-6 and V is TRBV6-2 or TRBV6-3; D unresolved. V shed 6 bases and J shed 10 bases, with 13 bases lying between them. The CDR3 consists of 13 residues. Germline V lookup: CDR1 MNHEY, CDR2 SVGEGT. The CDR3 loop is CASSPLLPSPLHF. CDR3 in DNA: TGTGCCAGCAGCCCCCTCCTACCCTCACCCCTCCACTTT.

The gene calls are TRBV25-1 and TRBJ1-1, with 7 bases aligning to TRBD1. CDR3 length equals 13 residues. Trimming at V came to 7 bases and at J to 1 base, leaving 3 bases not matched to a gene. Germline CDR1 MGHDK, CDR2 SYGVNS. In DNA form, the CDR3 reads TGTGCCAGCACCAGGACAGGGAACACTGAAGCTTTCTTT. It encodes CASTRTGNTEAFF.

The chain couples TRBV6-5 to TRBJ2-3, with 10 bases fitting TRBD2. CDR3 length: 13 residues. The trim removed 8 bases at V and 4 bases at J, leaving 3 bases unmatched. Germline loops: CDR1 MNHEY, CDR2 SVGAGI. Written as DNA, the CDR3 is TGTGCCAGCTCTAGCGGGGGTCCAGATACGCAGTATTTT. Its protein is CASSSGGPDTQYF.

The CDR3 DNA follows: TGTGCCAGCAGTGCTGGGACAGAGGCTTTCTTT. Encoded protein: CASSAGTEAFF. The chain recombines TRBV28 with TRBJ1-1, with TRBD1 identical over 7 bases. The CDR3 contains 11 residues. V lost 5 bases and J lost 11; bases outside the gene matches: 5. The V gene's germline CDR1 is MDHEN and CDR2 SYDVKM.

The V and J genes are TRBV30 and TRBJ1-5; D may be TRBD1 (5 bases). Germline V gives CDR1 GTSNPN, CDR2 SVGIG (reference sequence). V lost 0 bases, J lost 5 bases, and 11 bases lay in between. The CDR3 loop spans 14 amino acids. CDR3 sequence reads: CAWSVSSGDQPQHF. CDR3 in DNA: TGTGCCTGGAGTGTGTCGTCGGGGGATCAGCCCCAGCATTTT.

This clone was counted only a few times. V and J are TRBV27 and TRBJ2-5; D remains ambiguous. Germline V lookup: CDR1 MNHEY, CDR2 SMNVEV (reference sequence). V lost 7 bases, J lost 5 bases, and 20 bases lay in between. The CDR3 is 15 amino acids. The CDR3 nucleotides are TGTGCCAGCATGTCACTTATTAGATTCGGGGAGACCCAGTACTTC. Amino acids: CASMSLIRFGETQYF.

This clone was detected once. V and J are TRBV29-1 and TRBJ2-3, with 11 bases lining up with TRBD2. The CDR3 spans 14 residues. Germline assignment: CDR1 SQVTM and CDR2 ANQGSEA. Trimming took 8 bases from V and 2 from J; bases not matched to a gene: 6. CDR3 amino acids: CSFSGGGITDTQYF. CDR3 in DNA: TGCAGCTTTAGCGGGGGGGGGATCACAGATACGCAGTATTTT.

This clone has only a few counts. The CDR3 sequence: CASSPQSHHNEQYF. DNA of the CDR3: TGTGCCAGCTCACCACAGTCCCATCACAACGAGCAGTACTTC. The genes are TRBV18 and TRBJ2-7; no reliable D call. Germline V gives CDR1 KGHSH, CDR2 LQKENI. The CDR3 runs 14 residues. V lost 1 base, J lost 5 bases, and 12 bases lay in between.

The V and J genes are TRBV11-2 and TRBJ1-2, with 8 bases lining up with TRBD1. The V gene's germline CDR1 is SGHAT and CDR2 FQNNGV. The trim removed 1 base at V and 7 bases at J, leaving 8 bases unmatched. This CDR3 has 15 residues. CDR3 coding DNA: TGTGCCAGCAGCTTAGCATTTGACAGGGGTTTTGGCTACACCTTC. The encoded protein is CASSLAFDRGFGYTF.

The V call is TRBV7-9, the J call TRBJ1-2, with 11 bases fitting TRBD1. The V gene end was trimmed by 4 bases and the J gene end by 4 bases; junction bases not matched to a gene: 14. CDR3 size: 18 residues. CDR1 SEHNR and CDR2 FQNEAQ come from the germline V gene (reference sequence). CDR3 in DNA: TGTGCCAGCAGCTCCACCGGGACAGGGGGACATCCTGTCTATGGCTACACCTTC. Protein product: CASSSTGTGGHPVYGYTF.

This clone appeared once. The chain is built from TRBV5-6 and TRBJ2-7; 7 bases match TRBD1. Trimming at V came to 0 bases and at J to 4 bases, leaving 4 bases not matched to a gene. Per germline, CDR1 SGHDT and CDR2 YYEEEE. The CDR3 is 14 residues long. CDR3 nucleotides: TGTGCCAGCAGCTTGGGCCAACAGGGGTACGAGCAGTACTTC. This codes for CASSLGQQGYEQYF.

The CDR3 coding sequence is TGTGCCAGCAGCCCCGACAGGGATGATAGGGCTTTCTTT. It encodes CASSPDRDDRAFF. The chain employs TRBV7-3 and TRBJ1-1, with 7 bases identical to TRBD1. The V gene end was trimmed by 5 bases and the J gene end by 11 bases; junction bases not matched to a gene: 11. Germline V gives CDR1 SGHTA, CDR2 FQGTGA. The CDR3 length is 13 residues.

The V gene is TRBV5-1, the J gene TRBJ2-1, with a weak D call TRBD1 (5 bases). Trimming left V 4 bases short and J 8 bases short, with 22 bases between. This CDR3 is built from 16 residues. The V gene's germline CDR1 is SGHRS and CDR2 YFSETQ. The CDR3 DNA is TGCGCCAGCAGCGCAATAGACACTACCCTAGGGGATGAGCAGTTCTTC. Residues: CASSAIDTTLGDEQFF.

The chain joins TRBV7-8 to TRBJ2-7, with D hard to call. Germline CDR1 and CDR2: SGHVS and FQNEAQ. There are 18 residues in the CDR3. Deletions cut 1 base from V and 0 bases from J, with 19 bases between. CDR3 protein: CASSLVAPKDWSSYEQYF. The CDR3 DNA sequence: TGTGCCAGCAGCTTAGTTGCCCCAAAAGACTGGAGCTCCTACGAGCAGTACTTC.

The rearrangement uses TRBV19 and TRBJ1-5; possible D gene TRBD1, 5 bases. Trimming stripped 3 bases from V and 4 bases from J, with 13 bases between. In germline, CDR1 is LNHDA, CDR2 SQIVND (reference sequence). The CDR3 runs 15 residues. The CDR3 sequence is CASSIRGASNQPQHF. The CDR3 bases are TGTGCCAGTAGTATTAGGGGCGCCAGTAATCAGCCCCAGCATTTT.